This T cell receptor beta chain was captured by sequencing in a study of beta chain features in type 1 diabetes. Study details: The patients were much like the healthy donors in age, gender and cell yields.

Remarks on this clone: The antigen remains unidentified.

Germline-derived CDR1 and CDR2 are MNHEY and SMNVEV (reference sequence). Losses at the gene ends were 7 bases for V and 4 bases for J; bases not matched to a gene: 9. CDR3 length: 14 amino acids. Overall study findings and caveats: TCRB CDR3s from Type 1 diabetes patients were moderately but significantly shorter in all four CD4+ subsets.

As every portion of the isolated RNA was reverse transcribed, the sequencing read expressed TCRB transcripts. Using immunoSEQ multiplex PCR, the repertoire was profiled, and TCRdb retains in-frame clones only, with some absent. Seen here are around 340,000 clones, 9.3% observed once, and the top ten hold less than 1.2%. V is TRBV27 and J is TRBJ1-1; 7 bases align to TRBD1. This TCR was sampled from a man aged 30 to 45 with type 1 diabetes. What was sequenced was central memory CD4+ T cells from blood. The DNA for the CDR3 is TGTGCCAGCATCCGAGGGGGCGCAAGCACTGAAGCTTTCTTT. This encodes CASIRGGASTEAFF.